This T cell receptor (beta chain) appears in the sequencing data of a study of breast tumors, draining lymph nodes, adjacent tissues. TCRdb itself ran the multiplex PCR reads through MiXCR, one entry per CDR3 protein. The data show over 200,000 distinct CDR3 sequences, about 30% seen once. Breast cancer patients provided tissue from their axillary draining lymph nodes. A word on this clonotype: Its antigen is unknown. A much larger clone is a single base away; this may be a read error.

Whole-study findings and limits: Compared with lymph nodes, tumors were less diverse; compared with nontumor tissue, more. Most tumor T cells seemingly derive from lymph node, then expand in tumor. Tumor and nontumor repertoires were significantly more similar in luminal-like than in basal-like breast cancer. The lymph node origin of tumor T cells was framed as consistent with a hypothesis, not demonstrated.

CDR3 length: 12 amino acids. Germline V lookup: CDR1 MNHNS, CDR2 SASEGT. The sample taken for sequencing was axillary lymph node tissue. The TCR sequence derives from a female donor with breast cancer. Some clones in this sample may be carry-over from other donors' samples. The chain carries TRBV6-1 and TRBJ2-5, with D unresolved. CDR3 region: CASSQAYETRYF. The CDR3, as DNA: TGTGCCAGCAGTCAAGCTTATGAGACCCGGTACTTC.